This record looks at one T cell receptor beta chain sequence and its context. This sample was taken from a study of blood T cell repertoires in COVID-19. Overall study: In each case, the material was cDNA or gDNA derived from T cells, B-cell-depleted T cells, or PBMCs.

The data were produced by immunoSEQ multiplex PCR, yet TCRdb's version contains in-frame clones alone and is incomplete. This sample has about 34,000 clones, with 80% found just once. In germline, CDR1 is KGHSH, CDR2 LQKENI. This CDR3 is built from 18 residues. Trimming took 6 bases from V and 4 from J; bases not matched to a gene: 17. The specimen was peripheral blood. The V gene is TRBV18, the J gene TRBJ2-1; 8 bases match TRBD2. The source of this sequence is a woman between 70 and 85 years old with acute or convalescent COVID-19. Here the CDR3 DNA reads TGTGCCAGCTCTCTCGTCCCCCTAGCGGGTAATTCATACAATGAGCAGTTCTTC. It specifies CASSLVPLAGNSYNEQFF. The full variable domain, its missing parts supplied by reference TRBV18 and TRBJ2-1, is NAGVMQNPRHLVRRRGQEARLRCSPMKGHSHVYWYRQLPEEGLKFMVYLQKENIIDESGMPKERFSAEFPKEGPSILRIQQVVRGDSAAYFCASSLVPLAGNSYNEQFFGPGTRLTVL.